The 29 T cell receptor beta chains below all came from one sample that was sequenced in a study of T cells in Graves' hyperthyroidism and ophthalmopathy. Amplification targeted TCR beta CDR3 regions from RNA transcripts. With the HTBI primer set, the TCR CDR3 went through a first round of RT-PCR. TCRdb independently ran MiXCR on the multiplex PCR reads; one entry per CDR3 protein. This table holds a few hundred thousand distinct CDR3 sequences, 15% to 19% found once. The specimen was blood. Receptor source: a woman aged 25 to 39 with Graves' hyperthyroidism.

This clonotype was seen only a few times. This CDR3 fails to terminate in the conserved phenylalanine or tryptophan, so it likely reflects a read error. V and J are TRBV7-2 and TRBJ2-7; D unresolved. This CDR3 is 12 amino acids long. The germline V gene encodes CDR1 SGHTA and CDR2 FQGNSA. The CDR3 DNA follows: TGTGCCAGCAGTTTAGTTTCCTACGAGCAGTACCTC. This codes for CASSLVSYEQYL.

This clonotype was detected many times. The J gene is TRBJ1-2, the V gene TRBV2; tentatively, D is TRBD1 (5 bases). Trimming removed 2 bases at V and 6 bases at J, with 10 bases between. This CDR3 comprises 13 residues. Per germline, CDR1 SNHLY and CDR2 FYNNEI. The CDR3 here is CASSEHRTDGYTF. The CDR3 nucleotides read TGTGCCAGCAGTGAACACAGGACGGATGGCTACACCTTC.

Turning to this clonotype: One base away lies a much larger clone, so this may be a sequencing read error. This sequence joins TRBV29-1 and TRBJ2-1, with TRBD2 matching over 12 bases. V trimming: 6 bases; J trimming: 6 bases; junction bases outside the gene matches: 9. CDR3 length equals 15 residues. Germline CDR1 is SQVTM and CDR2 is ANQGSEA. Here the CDR3 reads CSVTTSGRSSNEQFF. The CDR3 DNA reads TGCAGCGTGACGACTAGCGGGAGATCTAGCAATGAGCAGTTCTTC.

This clonotype occurred many times. The rearrangement joins TRBV7-2 to TRBJ1-1; D unclear. The CDR3 runs to 12 residues. From germline, CDR1 is SGHTA and CDR2 FQGNSA. V was shortened by 2 bases and J by 5 bases, with 6 bases between the two germline ends. CDR3 DNA: TGTGCCAGCAGCTTATCGCGGACTGAAGCTTTCTTT. It specifies CASSLSRTEAFF.

This clonotype has ten or more counts. The chain recombines TRBV30 with TRBJ2-3; 7 nucleotides line up with TRBD1. V shed 4 bases and J 5 bases; nucleotides not matched to a gene: 6. This CDR3 is built from 13 residues. CDR1 is GTSNPN, CDR2 SVGIG, per germline (reference sequence). Written as DNA, the CDR3 is TGTGCCTGGAATTGGGCAGGGGGAGATACGCAGTATTTT. Residues: CAWNWAGGDTQYF.

The V and J genes are TRBV4-1 and TRBJ1-6, with TRBD1 matching 7 bases. The CDR3 is 14 residues long. Trimming cost V 5 bases and J 7 bases; bases outside gene matches: 5. Germline V gene sequence: CDR1 MGHRA, CDR2 YSYEKL. DNA of the CDR3: TGCGCCAGCAGCGTGACAGGGTCCAATTCACCCCTCCACTTT. Amino acid sequence: CASSVTGSNSPLHF.

This clonotype has ten or more counts. The chain has TRBV28 and TRBJ1-2; 9 nucleotides line up with TRBD1. The CDR3 has 14 amino acids. Unmatched junction bases numbered 6, after V lost 6 bases and J lost 4 bases. Germline V gene data show CDR1 as MDHEN and CDR2 as SYDVKM. Written as DNA, the CDR3 is TGTGCCAGCAGCAGGACAGGGGTCGGCTATGGCTACACCTTC. This sequence encodes CASSRTGVGYGYTF.

The gene calls are TRBV14 and TRBJ2-4; 7 nucleotides align to TRBD2. The V gene end was trimmed by 4 bases and the J gene end by 3 bases; junction bases not matched to a gene: 6. Germline CDR1 is SGHDN and CDR2 is FVKESK. This CDR3 has 15 amino acids. The CDR3: CASSPIREGKNIQYF. The CDR3 DNA sequence: TGTGCCAGCAGCCCCATTAGGGAGGGCAAAAACATTCAGTACTTC.

The rearrangement uses TRBV5-5 and TRBJ1-2; no clear D gene. Between the trimmed V and J ends, which lost 1 base and 4 bases, there was a span of 11 bases. The CDR3 contains 14 residues. The germline CDR1 and CDR2 sequences are SGHKS and YYEKEE (reference sequence). The CDR3 reads CASSLLRQAYGYTF. The CDR3 DNA is TGTGCCAGCAGCTTGTTAAGGCAGGCCTATGGCTACACCTTC. Combining the CDR3 with reference TRBV5-5 and TRBJ1-2 gives the whole variable domain DAGVTQSPTHLIKTRGQQVTLRCSPISGHKSVSWYQQVLGQGPQFIFQYYEKEERGRGNFPDRFSARQFPNYSSELNVNALLLGDSALYLCASSLLRQAYGYTFGSGTRLTVV.

As for this clonotype: The conserved phenylalanine or tryptophan normally closing the CDR3 is absent here, so this likely arose from a read error. V is TRBV4-3 and J is TRBJ2-5, with 11 nucleotides matching TRBD1. V dropped 1 base and J dropped 5; count of bases not matched to a gene: 3. Germline CDR1 reads LGHNA; CDR2 reads YSLEER. The CDR3 is 15 residues long. For the CDR3, the DNA is TGCGCCAGCAGCCAAGGGACAGGGGGCAGGGAGACCCAGTACCTC. Residues: CASSQGTGGRETQYL.

There are many counts of this clonotype. This chain connects TRBV10-3 to TRBJ1-5; 12 bases are shared with TRBD1. The J segment lost 2 bases and the V segment lost 3 bases, leaving 8 bases of the junction unmatched. CDR3 length: 18 residues. CDR1 and CDR2 (germline): ENHRY, SYGVKD. CDR3 in amino acids: CAISDSGTGGVGNQPQHF. The CDR3 nucleotides read TGTGCCATCAGTGACTCCGGGACAGGGGGCGTTGGCAATCAGCCCCAGCATTTT.

There are a few counts of this clonotype. This rearrangement joins TRBV27 to TRBJ2-2; 7 nucleotides align to TRBD2. CDR3 length: 16 amino acids. V gave up 8 bases and J gave up 2 bases; unmatched junction bases: 11. Germline V gene sequence: CDR1 MNHEY, CDR2 SMNVEV (reference sequence). The DNA for the CDR3 is TGTGCCAGCCGTAACAGCGGGACTGCAAACACCGGGGAGCTGTTTTTT. Translating it yields CASRNSGTANTGELFF.

This clonotype showed up many times. This chain joins TRBV5-1 and TRBJ2-7; no clear D gene. The CDR3 consists of 14 residues. Germline V gives CDR1 SGHRS, CDR2 YFSETQ. V was cut by 2 bases and J by 3 bases, with 12 bases left in between. CDR3 bases: TGCGCCAGCAGCTTCACTGGTGGAGACTACGAGCAGTACTTC. Protein sequence: CASSFTGGDYEQYF. The complete variable domain, with remaining parts taken from reference TRBV5-1 and TRBJ2-7, reads KAGVTQTPRYLIKTRGQQVTLSCSPISGHRSVSWYQQTPGQGLQFLFEYFSETQRNKGNFPGRFSGRQFSNSRSEMNVSTLELGDSALYLCASSFTGGDYEQYFGPGTRLTVT.

The chain uses TRBV6-5 and TRBJ2-1; the D gene is possibly TRBD2 (5 bases). CDR1 and CDR2 from the germline V gene are MNHEY and SVGAGI. This CDR3 spans 16 amino acids. V dropped 6 bases and J dropped 8 bases, with 23 bases sitting between them. In DNA form, the CDR3 reads TGTGCCAGCAGCTACAAGGGAGTTGGTCGGGCCCATGAGCAGTTCTTC. It translates to CASSYKGVGRAHEQFF.

This clonotype was counted ten times or more. The CDR3 coding sequence is TGTGCCAGCAGTTTAACCTCTAAGTACTACAATGAGCAGTTCTTC. This encodes CASSLTSKYYNEQFF. The rearrangement uses TRBV28 and TRBJ2-1; D not certain. Between the trimmed V and J ends, which lost 2 bases and 3 bases, there was a span of 11 bases. CDR3 size: 15 residues. Germline V gene sequence: CDR1 MDHEN, CDR2 SYDVKM.

This clonotype was picked up many times. The gene calls are TRBV12-5 and TRBJ1-4; 9 bases are shared with TRBD1. The CDR3 is made up of 14 amino acids. Germline-derived CDR1 and CDR2 are LGHNT and FRNRAP. V was clipped by 7 bases and J by 4 bases; unmatched bases: 4. The CDR3 DNA is TGTGCTAGTGCCCCGACAGGGGGTAATGAAAAACTGTTTTTT. Translated: CASAPTGGNEKLFF.

The J gene is TRBJ2-5, the V gene TRBV7-6, with D perhaps matching TRBD1 (5 bases). This CDR3 has 14 amino acids. Germline V gives CDR1 SGHVS, CDR2 FNYEAQ. The V and J ends lost 5 bases and 2 bases respectively, with 12 bases between them. CDR3 sequence reads: CASSRQTVQETQYF. The CDR3 DNA sequence: TGTGCCAGCAGCCGACAGACGGTGCAAGAGACCCAGTACTTC.

Details on this clonotype: A much larger clonotype is one base distant, so this may be a read error. Given the absence of the conserved phenylalanine or tryptophan at the CDR3 end, a read error is likely. This chain links TRBV20-1 with TRBJ1-2; tentatively, D is TRBD1 (6 bases). The CDR3 has 13 residues. The germline V and J ends were trimmed by 6 bases and 0 bases, with 11 bases remaining between them. Looked up from germline, CDR1 is DFQATT and CDR2 is SNEGSKA (reference sequence). The DNA of the CDR3 is TGCAGTGCCTCGACAGGAGCTAACTATGGCTACACCATC. This sequence encodes CSASTGANYGYTI.

This clonotype was found a few times. The V gene is TRBV9, the J gene TRBJ2-4, with D maybe TRBD2 (6 bases). CDR3 size: 16 residues. The germline V gene has CDR1 SGDLS and CDR2 YYNGEE. V was pared by 0 bases and J by 7 bases, with 17 bases between. CDR3 nucleotide sequence: TGTGCCAGCAGCGTAGCGGAGGGGCGAGGTGTGAACATTCAGTACTTC. It is translated as CASSVAEGRGVNIQYF.

The sample holds many counts of this clonotype. The chain uses TRBV2 and TRBJ2-1, with 7 bases lining up with TRBD2. The CDR3 has 13 amino acids. Germline CDR1 reads SNHLY; CDR2 reads FYNNEI. Unmatched junction bases numbered 6, after V lost 8 bases and J lost 5 bases. CDR3 amino acids: CASGLAENNEQFF. The CDR3 nucleotides are TGTGCCAGCGGTCTAGCGGAGAACAATGAGCAGTTCTTC.

This clonotype occurred many times. The rearrangement joins TRBV28 to TRBJ2-1, with TRBD2 as a possible D gene (6 bases). This CDR3 is built from 14 residues. The germline V gene has CDR1 MDHEN and CDR2 SYDVKM. V shed 6 bases and J shed 2 bases, with 11 bases lying between them. CDR3 sequence: CASRASDPYNEQFF. The CDR3, as DNA: TGTGCCAGCAGGGCTAGCGACCCCTACAATGAGCAGTTCTTC.

As for this clonotype: A much larger clone sits a single nucleotide away, making a read error possible. This chain uses TRBV29-1 with TRBJ1-1, with D hard to call. The CDR3 extends over 10 amino acids. Germline V CDR1 and CDR2: SQVTM, ANQGSEA. CDR3 sequence reads: CSGGNTEASF. The CDR3 nucleotides are TGCAGCGGAGGTAACACTGAAGCTTCCTTT.

This clonotype was counted a few times. This chain connects TRBV5-1 to TRBJ2-4, with D possibly matching TRBD1 (6 bases). Looked up from germline, CDR1 is SGHRS and CDR2 is YFSETQ. There are 15 residues in the CDR3. The ends were cut back, 0 bases at V and 4 bases at J, with 11 bases in the middle. Here the CDR3 reads CASSLAPGTKNIQYF. CDR3 coding DNA: TGCGCCAGCAGCTTGGCGCCCGGGACAAAAAACATTCAGTACTTC.

This clonotype was counted between two and nine times. V and J are TRBV19 and TRBJ1-4; maybe TRBD1 (6 bases). The length of the CDR3 is 15 residues. V was cut by 3 bases and J by 14 bases, with 22 bases left in between. Germline V gene sequence: CDR1 LNHDA, CDR2 SQIVND (reference sequence). The CDR3 is CASSMVDSAMKGLFF. In nucleotides, the CDR3 is TGTGCCAGTAGTATGGTGGACAGCGCAATGAAAGGGCTGTTTTTT.

This clonotype was counted at least ten times. The chain recombines TRBV7-9 with TRBJ2-5; tentative D call: TRBD2 (6 bases). In germline, CDR1 is SEHNR, CDR2 FQNEAQ (reference sequence). CDR3 length: 14 residues. Trimming removed 2 bases at V and 3 bases at J, with 10 bases between. The CDR3 DNA follows: TGTGCCAGCAGCTTACCTAGCGAAAAAGAGACCCAGTACTTC. Its protein is CASSLPSEKETQYF.

This clonotype was counted at least ten times. CDR3 DNA sequence: TGCAGTGCCCTCCGACTAGCAGCTGGCACAGATACGCAGTATTTT. Its protein product is CSALRLAAGTDTQYF. The chain uses TRBV20-1 and TRBJ2-3, with 7 bases matching TRBD2. Germline values: CDR1 DFQATT, CDR2 SNEGSKA (reference sequence). The CDR3 is 15 residues long. V lost 6 bases, J lost 1 base, and 10 bases stayed unmatched.

Remarks on this clonotype: This could be a read error, since a much larger clone is one nucleotide away. The chain employs TRBV5-6 and TRBJ2-1, with a tentative D call TRBD1 (5 bases). CDR3 length equals 13 residues. Per the germline V gene, CDR1 is SGHDT and CDR2 is YYEEEE. Here the CDR3 reads CASNLTVYNEQFF. The CDR3 nucleotides are TGTGCCAGCAACTTGACAGTATACAATGAGCAGTTCTTC.

In this sample, this clonotype turned up a few times. CDR3 nucleotides: TGTGCCATCAGTGGTAAAGGGGGCGTAACTGAAGCTTTCTTT. Translation: CAISGKGGVTEAFF. The chain combines TRBV10-3 with TRBJ1-1; the match to TRBD1 covers 7 bases. V lost 4 bases to trimming and J lost 5 bases; unmatched junction nucleotides: 7. Germline-derived CDR1 and CDR2 are ENHRY and SYGVKD. The CDR3 totals 14 residues.

This chain connects TRBV19 to TRBJ2-7; TRBD2 matches 7 bases. The CDR3 totals 18 residues. Germline values: CDR1 LNHDA, CDR2 SQIVND (reference sequence). Trimming at V came to 3 bases and at J to 0 bases, leaving 14 bases not matched to a gene. Here the CDR3 DNA reads TGTGCCAGTAGTATGCCGAGAGGAGCTAGCGGTAACTCCTACGAGCAGTACTTC. Protein sequence: CASSMPRGASGNSYEQYF. The variable domain in full, with the rest retrieved from reference TRBV19 and TRBJ2-7, is DGGITQSPKYLFRKEGQNVTLSCEQNLNHDAMYWYRQDPGQGLRLIYYSQIVNDFQKGDIAEGYSVSREKKESFPLTVTSAQKNPTAFYLCASSMPRGASGNSYEQYFGPGTRLTVT.